These 13 T cell receptor beta chains came from one sample sequenced in a study of blood T cells in healthy people across ages. Next came a second PCR, run for about 6 to 11 cycles, which used a sample-barcoded 5' primer along with a J-beta primer mix. TCRdb recomputed calls from the 5' RACE reads with MiXCR, one row per CDR3 protein. Found here are hundreds of thousands of distinct CDR3 sequences, under 45% of them singletons; the top ten hold about a fifth. Input material: blood. The source is a man aged 55 to 70 in good health.

In its sample, this clonotype was seen a few times. The chain joins TRBV5-1 to TRBJ1-4; 11 nucleotides align to TRBD1. Trimming removed 4 bases from V and 6 bases from J; junction bases left unmatched: 11. Germline assignment: CDR1 SGHRS and CDR2 YFSETQ. The CDR3 extends over 17 amino acids. The CDR3 sequence: CASSRRDRGRDDEKLFF. The CDR3 coding sequence is TGCGCCAGCAGCCGCCGGGACAGGGGGAGAGATGATGAAAAACTGTTTTTT. Filled out from reference TRBV5-1 and TRBJ1-4, the complete variable domain reads KAGVTQTPRYLIKTRGQQVTLSCSPISGHRSVSWYQQTPGQGLQFLFEYFSETQRNKGNFPGRFSGRQFSNSRSEMNVSTLELGDSALYLCASSRRDRGRDDEKLFFGSGTQLSVL.

As regards this clonotype: A much larger clone lies a single base off, so this may be a read error. The V gene is TRBV29-1, the J gene TRBJ2-1; the match to TRBD1 covers 7 bases. V shed 4 bases, J shed 10 bases, and the junction held 7 bases outside the gene matches. The germline V gene has CDR1 SQVTM and CDR2 ANQGSEA. The CDR3 totals 12 residues. The CDR3 loop is CSVVGQTYEQFF. DNA of the CDR3: TGCAGCGTTGTGGGACAGACCTACGAGCAGTTCTTC.

The CDR3 is CASSLAQTSGLETQYF. The DNA of the CDR3 is TGTGCCAGCAGCTTAGCGCAGACTAGCGGGTTAGAGACCCAGTACTTC. The rearrangement uses TRBV7-9 and TRBJ2-5, with 10 bases lining up with TRBD2. CDR3 length equals 16 residues. V was clipped by 0 bases and J by 4 bases; unmatched bases: 5. Germline CDR1 and CDR2: SEHNR and FQNEAQ (reference sequence).

The chain combines TRBV20-1 with TRBJ1-2; TRBD1 aligns across 8 bases. Trimming at V came to 1 base and at J to 8 bases, leaving 9 bases not matched to a gene. The germline gives CDR1 DFQATT, CDR2 SNEGSKA (reference sequence). The CDR3 has 14 residues. The CDR3, as DNA: TGCAGTGCTAGAGTCGGACAGGGTGTGGGCGGCTACACCTTC. The encoded protein is CSARVGQGVGGYTF.

Regarding this clonotype: At one boundary the junction diverges from the germline segment, which might be a read error. The chain couples TRBV11-3 to TRBJ1-2; a weak D match, TRBD1 (6 bases). The CDR3 runs 14 residues. Germline lookup yields CDR1 SGHNT and CDR2 YENEEA. The CDR3 DNA reads TGTGCCAGCGGGTCGACCGGGACAAGCTATGACTACACCTTC. Residues: CASGSTGTSYDYTF.

This clonotype was counted a few times. The chain uses TRBV4-1 and TRBJ2-1; D may be TRBD2 (6 bases). The CDR3 runs to 17 residues. From germline, CDR1 is MGHRA and CDR2 YSYEKL. Trimming removed 0 bases from V and 1 base from J, with 13 bases in between. This CDR3 is CASSQDRSAGSYNEQFF. Here the CDR3 DNA reads TGCGCCAGCAGCCAAGATAGGTCGGCGGGGTCCTACAATGAGCAGTTCTTC.

V and J are TRBV2 and TRBJ2-1; D gene unclear. Trimming took 2 bases from V and 2 from J, leaving 7 bases between them. CDR3 length: 14 amino acids. CDR1 and CDR2 (germline): SNHLY, FYNNEI. This CDR3 is CASSESIAYNEQFF. DNA of the CDR3: TGTGCCAGCAGTGAAAGCATAGCCTACAATGAGCAGTTCTTC.

The chain employs TRBV7-9 and TRBJ1-3; 7 nucleotides align to TRBD1. The CDR3 totals 14 residues. Trimming cost V 8 bases and J 4 bases; bases outside gene matches: 8. CDR1 SEHNR and CDR2 FQNEAQ come from the germline V gene (reference sequence). The CDR3 protein is CASGTDRAGNTIYF. CDR3 sequence (DNA): TGTGCCAGCGGAACTGACAGGGCCGGAAACACCATATATTTT.

The J gene is TRBJ2-1, the V gene TRBV7-6, with TRBD2 matching 10 bases. The germline V gene encodes CDR1 SGHVS and CDR2 FNYEAQ. V trimming: 5 bases; J trimming: 13 bases; junction bases outside the gene matches: 14. This CDR3 has 15 amino acids. CDR3 region: CASSPEVGLAGDQFF. In DNA form, the CDR3 reads TGTGCCAGCAGCCCCGAAGTAGGGCTAGCGGGGGACCAGTTCTTC.

The rearrangement joins TRBV7-2 to TRBJ1-6; 8 bases match TRBD1. The CDR3 sequence is 16 residues long. The V segment lost 5 bases and the J segment 5 bases; nucleotides outside the gene matches: 8. Germline CDR1 SGHTA, CDR2 FQGNSA. Here the CDR3 reads CASSLLATGDNSPLHF. For the CDR3, the DNA is TGTGCCAGCAGCCTACTAGCGACAGGGGATAATTCACCCCTCCACTTT.

The genes are TRBV6-5 and TRBJ2-3; 9 bases match TRBD1. There are 16 residues in the CDR3. Trimming at V came to 6 bases and at J to 3 bases, leaving 10 bases not matched to a gene. CDR1 is MNHEY, CDR2 SVGAGI, per germline. CDR3 sequence reads: CASRDTGGARTDTQYF. CDR3 coding DNA: TGTGCCAGCAGGGACACAGGGGGCGCGAGAACAGATACGCAGTATTTT.

This sequence joins TRBV5-5 and TRBJ1-2; TRBD1 matches 7 bases. The CDR3 covers 14 residues. Germline CDR1 and CDR2: SGHKS and YYEKEE (reference sequence). V shed 4 bases, J shed 4 bases, and the junction held 7 bases outside the gene matches. CDR3 sequence: CASSPAGTAYGYTF. The CDR3 DNA follows: TGTGCCAGCAGCCCAGCCGGGACAGCCTATGGCTACACCTTC.

This chain joins TRBV7-2 and TRBJ2-5, with TRBD1 matching over 11 bases. With V trimmed by 5 bases and J by 5 bases, 7 bases remained unmatched. Germline V lookup: CDR1 SGHTA, CDR2 FQGNSA. This CDR3 region has 15 residues. CDR3 protein: CASSTRTGGWETQYF. DNA for the CDR3: TGTGCCAGCAGCACAAGGACAGGGGGCTGGGAGACCCAGTACTTC.